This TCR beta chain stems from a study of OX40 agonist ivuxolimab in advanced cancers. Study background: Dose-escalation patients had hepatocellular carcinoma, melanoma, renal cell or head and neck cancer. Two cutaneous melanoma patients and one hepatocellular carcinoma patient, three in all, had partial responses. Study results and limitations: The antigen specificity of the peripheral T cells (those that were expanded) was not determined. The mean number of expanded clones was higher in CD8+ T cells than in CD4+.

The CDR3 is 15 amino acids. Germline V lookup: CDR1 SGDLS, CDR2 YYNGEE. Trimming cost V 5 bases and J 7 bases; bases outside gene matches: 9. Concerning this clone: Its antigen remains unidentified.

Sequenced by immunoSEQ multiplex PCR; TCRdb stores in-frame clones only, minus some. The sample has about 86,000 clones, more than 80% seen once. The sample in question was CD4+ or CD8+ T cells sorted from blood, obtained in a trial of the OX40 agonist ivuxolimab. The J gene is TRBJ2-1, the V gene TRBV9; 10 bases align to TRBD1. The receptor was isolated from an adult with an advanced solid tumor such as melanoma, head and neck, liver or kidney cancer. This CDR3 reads CASSSLRTGGNEQFF. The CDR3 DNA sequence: TGTGCCAGCAGTAGCCTCCGGACAGGGGGGAATGAGCAGTTCTTC.